The 30 T cell receptor beta chains below come from one sample, sequenced in a study of blood T cell repertoires in COVID-19. Data came from immunoSEQ multiplex PCR; TCRdb stores just in-frame clones and leaves some out. This sample yields 200,000 or so clones, of which 75% to 90% are seen a single time; approximately 6.2% belongs to the top ten. The sequencing sample was made of peripheral blood. The origin of the receptors is a woman in her 40s with acute or convalescent COVID-19.

The gene calls are TRBV7-6 and TRBJ1-5; D perhaps matches TRBD1 (6 bases). The CDR3 length is 15 residues. Germline CDR1 SGHVS, CDR2 FNYEAQ. The V gene lost 0 bases and the J gene lost 8 bases, with 14 bases spanning the gap. The CDR3 DNA follows: TGTGCCAGCAGCTTAGCAGGGGGAAGTCGGGAGCCCCAGCATTTT. It is translated as CASSLAGGSREPQHF.

This chain connects TRBV5-6 to TRBJ2-5; 9 bases match TRBD1. CDR1 is SGHDT and CDR2 is YYEEEE in the germline V gene. The CDR3 totals 15 residues. Unmatched junction bases numbered 3, after V lost 1 base and J lost 2 bases. The CDR3 region is CASSLLGQGQETQYF. The CDR3 nucleotides are TGTGCCAGCAGCTTGCTGGGACAGGGTCAAGAGACCCAGTACTTC.

This clone was counted only a few times. The chain joins TRBV2 to TRBJ1-5, with D tentatively TRBD1 (6 bases). The CDR3 runs to 15 residues. Deletions cut 5 bases from V and 2 bases from J, with 13 bases between. Per germline, CDR1 SNHLY and CDR2 FYNNEI. CDR3 bases: TGTGCCAGCAGTTCAGGGGTTGAGCGCAATCAGCCCCAGCATTTT. Its protein is CASSSGVERNQPQHF.

The chain has TRBV30 and TRBJ1-4; 7 positions agree with TRBD1. The CDR3 is made up of 14 amino acids. V lost 7 bases, J lost 2 bases, and 7 bases stayed unmatched. Germline V lookup: CDR1 GTSNPN, CDR2 SVGIG (reference sequence). CDR3 nucleotide sequence: TGTGCCTCAACTTTGACAGGGACTAATGAAAAACTGTTTTTT. It translates to CASTLTGTNEKLFF. The variable domain in full, completed from reference TRBV30 and TRBJ1-4, reads SQTIHQWPATLVQPVGSPLSLECTVEGTSNPNLYWYRQAAGRGLQLLFYSVGIGQISSEVPQNLSASRPQDRQFILSSKKLLLSDSGFYLCASTLTGTNEKLFFGSGTQLSVL.

V and J are TRBV15 and TRBJ1-1, with TRBD1 matching 9 bases. The germline gives CDR1 LNHNV, CDR2 YYDKDF (reference sequence). This CDR3 contains 15 residues. Losses at the gene ends were 1 base for V and 5 bases for J; bases not matched to a gene: 5. The CDR3 nucleotides are TGTGCCACCAGCAGAGCTGGGACAGGGAGGACTGAAGCTTTCTTT. The encoded protein is CATSRAGTGRTEAFF.

V gene TRBV4-1 combines with J gene TRBJ1-4; D may be TRBD1 (6 bases). The V gene's germline CDR1 is MGHRA and CDR2 YSYEKL. V lost 1 base to trimming and J lost 8 bases, with 14 bases between them. The CDR3 length is 15 residues. CDR3 bases: TGCGCCAGCAGCCAAGGCCCCGGGACAAGGGAAAAACTGTTTTTT. It specifies CASSQGPGTREKLFF.

This clone appeared a few times. This rearrangement joins TRBV6-1 to TRBJ1-4; D uncertain. Trimming removed 3 bases from V and 4 bases from J, with 12 bases in between. The CDR3 runs 15 residues. The germline V gene has CDR1 MNHNS and CDR2 SASEGT. CDR3 residues: CASSEMRAYNEKLFF. The CDR3 bases are TGTGCCAGCAGTGAGATGAGGGCGTATAATGAAAAACTGTTTTTT.

The CDR3: CASREGSTNQPQHF. CDR3 in DNA: TGTGCCAGCCGAGAGGGCTCAACAAATCAGCCCCAGCATTTT. The chain couples TRBV28 to TRBJ1-5; D unresolved. Germline loops: CDR1 MDHEN, CDR2 SYDVKM. V lost 8 bases and J lost 4, with 15 bases in between. The CDR3 spans 14 residues.

This clone was counted ten times or more. The rearrangement joins TRBV4-2 to TRBJ2-1; 9 bases fit TRBD2. The CDR3 has 15 amino acids. V gave up 3 bases and J gave up 8 bases; unmatched junction bases: 8. Germline values: CDR1 LGHNA, CDR2 YNFKEQ. CDR3 sequence reads: CASSHRTSEVDEQFF. The CDR3 coding sequence is TGTGCCAGCAGCCACAGGACTAGCGAGGTGGATGAGCAGTTCTTC.

The chain is built from TRBV19 and TRBJ2-4, with a weak D call TRBD2 (6 bases). This CDR3 comprises 18 residues. Germline V gives CDR1 LNHDA, CDR2 SQIVND (reference sequence). V lost 4 bases to trimming and J lost 9 bases, with 28 bases between them. CDR3 sequence: CASSRYPPGTGGIAIQYF. The CDR3 region has the DNA TGTGCCAGTAGTAGGTACCCCCCTGGAACCGGGGGTATTGCCATTCAGTACTTC.

The V call is TRBV5-6, the J call TRBJ1-2; no definite D call. This CDR3 region has 13 residues. Trimming pared 4 bases from V and 6 bases from J, leaving 13 bases between. From germline, CDR1 is SGHDT and CDR2 YYEEEE. The CDR3 nucleotides read TGTGCCAGCAGCGTGACGGAGGAGGATGGCTACACCTTC. Protein product: CASSVTEEDGYTF.

This clone was observed once. The V call is TRBV5-8, the J call TRBJ1-5; 9 bases align to TRBD1. CDR1 is SGHTS and CDR2 is YDEGEE in the germline V gene. The ends lost 4 bases at V and 5 bases at J; junction bases unmatched: 16. The CDR3 totals 18 residues. CDR3 in DNA: TGTGCCAGCAGCCGCCCGTACACCGGACAGGGGCTGGATCAGCCCCAGCATTTT. The encoded protein is CASSRPYTGQGLDQPQHF.

This rearrangement joins TRBV7-2 to TRBJ1-5, with D tentatively TRBD1 (5 bases). Trimming stripped 5 bases from V and 6 bases from J, with 14 bases between. The CDR3 has 14 amino acids. Per the germline V gene, CDR1 is SGHTA and CDR2 is FQGNSA. CDR3: CASSLDSPVQPQHF. Here the CDR3 DNA reads TGTGCCAGCAGCCTAGACAGTCCGGTTCAGCCCCAGCATTTT.

In this sample, this clone turned up once. The chain is built from TRBV29-1 and TRBJ2-2; D is unresolved. Germline CDR1 and CDR2: SQVTM and ANQGSEA. Between the trimmed V and J ends, which lost 7 bases and 4 bases, there was a span of 16 bases. The CDR3 spans 14 residues. This CDR3 is CSALQYLGTGELFF. The CDR3, as DNA: TGCAGCGCCCTACAGTACCTGGGCACCGGGGAGCTGTTTTTT.

The genes are TRBV4-2 and TRBJ1-1, with D possibly matching TRBD1 (5 bases). V lost 9 bases to trimming and J lost 1 base, with 9 bases between them. Per the germline V gene, CDR1 is LGHNA and CDR2 is YNFKEQ. CDR3 length: 12 amino acids. CDR3 sequence reads: CASQDRNTEAFF. The CDR3 nucleotides read TGTGCCAGTCAAGACAGGAACACTGAAGCTTTCTTT.

This sequence joins TRBV7-9 and TRBJ1-1; perhaps TRBD1 as D (5 bases). CDR1 is SEHNR and CDR2 is FQNEAQ in the germline V gene (reference sequence). This CDR3 has 14 amino acids. V gave up 6 bases and J gave up 1 base, with 12 bases separating them. CDR3 bases: TGTGCCAGCAGGGAGATGACAGCGAACACTGAAGCTTTCTTT. It encodes CASREMTANTEAFF.

J is TRBJ2-3 and V is TRBV18, with 7 bases aligning to TRBD2. The ends lost 2 bases at V and 0 bases at J; junction bases unmatched: 8. Germline CDR1 is KGHSH and CDR2 is LQKENI. The CDR3 extends over 17 amino acids. The CDR3 nucleotides are TGTGCCAGCTCACCAGTCCCCAGCGGGGCAAGCACAGATACGCAGTATTTT. Residues: CASSPVPSGASTDTQYF.

The rearrangement links TRBV19 to TRBJ2-1, with D perhaps TRBD2 (5 bases). Trimming took 7 bases from V and 2 from J, leaving 15 bases between them. The germline V gene has CDR1 LNHDA and CDR2 SQIVND (reference sequence). This CDR3 comprises 15 residues. The CDR3 DNA follows: TGTGCCAGTACTGTCACCGGGAATCCCTACAATGAGCAGTTCTTC. Translated: CASTVTGNPYNEQFF.

This sequence joins TRBV4-1 and TRBJ2-3; 8 bases align to TRBD2. CDR1 MGHRA and CDR2 YSYEKL come from the germline V gene. Trimming at V came to 0 bases and at J to 0 bases, leaving 5 bases not matched to a gene. The CDR3 is 17 amino acids. In DNA form, the CDR3 reads TGCGCCAGCAGCCAAGAGCGGGGGGCAGGGAGCACAGATACGCAGTATTTT. This codes for CASSQERGAGSTDTQYF.

The chain carries TRBV12-5 and TRBJ2-5, with D maybe TRBD1 (6 bases). The CDR3 extends over 17 amino acids. V was clipped by 1 base and J by 1 base, with 16 bases between them. Germline V gene sequence: CDR1 LGHNT, CDR2 FRNRAP. This CDR3 reads CASGLAQGIPLQETQYF. The CDR3 DNA follows: TGTGCTAGTGGTTTGGCACAGGGAATCCCCCTCCAAGAGACCCAGTACTTC.

The chain has TRBV10-1 and TRBJ2-5; perhaps TRBD1 as D (6 bases). The CDR3 extends over 14 amino acids. The V gene lost 0 bases and the J gene lost 1 base, with 6 bases spanning the gap. Per germline, CDR1 WNHNN and CDR2 SYGVQD (reference sequence). The CDR3 coding sequence is TGCGCCAGCAGTGAGTCAGGGGGCCAAGAGACCCAGTACTTC. This sequence encodes CASSESGGQETQYF.

The chain is built from TRBV6-4 and TRBJ2-1; 7 bases align to TRBD2. V lost 0 bases and J lost 7; bases outside the gene matches: 9. Germline V lookup: CDR1 MRHNA, CDR2 SNTAGT. There are 16 residues in the CDR3. The CDR3 DNA sequence: TGTGCCAGCAGTGACTCGTTTGGGGGAGGGTTGAATGAGCAGTTCTTC. It translates to CASSDSFGGGLNEQFF.

The CDR3 loop reads CASTRQGGTEAFF. Written as DNA, the CDR3 is TGTGCCAGCACCAGACAGGGGGGGACTGAAGCTTTCTTT. The chain couples TRBV28 to TRBJ1-1; TRBD1 matches 9 bases. This CDR3 has 13 residues. Germline V gives CDR1 MDHEN, CDR2 SYDVKM. J gave up 5 bases and V 7 bases, and 5 bases lay outside the gene matches. Supplemented by reference TRBV28 and TRBJ1-1, the full variable domain reads DVKVTQSSRYLVKRTGEKVFLECVQDMDHENMFWYRQDPGLGLRLIYFSYDVKMKEKGDIPEGYSVSREKKERFSLILESASTNQTSMYLCASTRQGGTEAFFGQGTRLTVV.

The chain carries TRBV7-6 and TRBJ2-1, with D possibly TRBD1 on 5 matching bases. Looked up from germline, CDR1 is SGHVS and CDR2 is FNYEAQ. The CDR3 is made up of 15 amino acids. V shed 1 base and J shed 8 bases, with 15 bases lying between them. CDR3 amino acids: CASSLEAGQGDEQFF. The CDR3 coding sequence is TGTGCCAGCAGCTTAGAGGCCGGGCAAGGGGATGAGCAGTTCTTC. The variable domain in full, with the rest retrieved from reference TRBV7-6 and TRBJ2-1, is GAGVSQSPRYKVTKRGQDVALRCDPISGHVSLYWYRQALGQGPEFLTYFNYEAQQDKSGLPNDRFSAERPEGSISTLTIQRTEQRDSAMYRCASSLEAGQGDEQFFGPGTRLTVL.

The chain links TRBV6-6 to TRBJ1-6; no reliable D call. V was cut by 7 bases and J by 8 bases, with 12 bases left in between. Looked up from germline, CDR1 is MNHNY and CDR2 is SVGAGI (reference sequence). The CDR3 is made up of 13 amino acids. CDR3 bases: TGTGCCAGCAATCCCGCCGCGGATTCACCCCTCCACTTT. This codes for CASNPAADSPLHF.

This clone was counted a single time. V usage is TRBV21-1 and J usage is TRBJ2-1; whether TRBD2, the table's D call, matches the DNA was not checked. TRBV21-1 is assigned pseudogene status. The CDR3 length is 12 residues. Here the CDR3 reads CARRGIYNEQFF. The CDR3 DNA sequence: TGTGCCAGAAGAGGGATATACAATGAGCAGTTCTTC.

This rearrangement joins TRBV4-2 to TRBJ1-5; unclear D gene. The germline V gene encodes CDR1 LGHNA and CDR2 YNFKEQ. This CDR3 spans 15 amino acids. V lost 1 base, J lost 0 bases, and 7 bases lay in between. CDR3 residues: CASSQVSDSNQPQHF. The CDR3 DNA follows: TGTGCCAGCAGCCAAGTGAGCGATAGCAATCAGCCCCAGCATTTT.

The V call is TRBV19, the J call TRBJ2-1; 8 bases fit TRBD1. The V and J ends lost 7 bases and 2 bases, in that order; junction bases with no gene match: 7. There are 15 residues in the CDR3. Germline CDR1 reads LNHDA; CDR2 reads SQIVND (reference sequence). The CDR3 DNA is TGTGCCAGTAACTTGATGACAGGGGCCTACAATGAGCAGTTCTTC. Translating gives CASNLMTGAYNEQFF.

This clone was found a few times. V usage is TRBV7-3 and J usage is TRBJ2-1, with a weak D call TRBD1 (6 bases). From germline, CDR1 is SGHTA and CDR2 FQGTGA. Trimming removed 2 bases at V and 4 bases at J, with 15 bases between. The CDR3 sequence is 16 residues long. In DNA form, the CDR3 reads TGTGCCAGCAGCTTAGAACAGGGTCCGGGTTACAATGAGCAGTTCTTC. As protein: CASSLEQGPGYNEQFF.

On this clone itself: This specimen includes other DNA sequences encoding the same CDR3. This chain connects TRBV6-5 to TRBJ2-5, with TRBD2 matching 7 bases. V dropped 6 bases and J dropped 5; count of bases not matched to a gene: 6. In germline, CDR1 is MNHEY, CDR2 SVGAGI. The CDR3 runs to 13 residues. CDR3 loop: CASRSGGRETQYF. CDR3 DNA: TGTGCCAGCAGATCCGGGGGGAGGGAGACCCAGTACTTC.